This TCR beta chain appears in the sequencing data of a study of T cells in Graves' hyperthyroidism and ophthalmopathy. Study in general: Peripheral blood was acquired at first diagnosis, ahead of any therapy whatsoever.

Study results and limitations: Ophthalmopathy was told apart from stable hyperthyroidism by a 13 V-J model.

Pregnant or lactating patients were excluded, as were those with uncontrolled infection or other autoimmune disease. Unmatched junction bases numbered 10, after V lost 0 bases and J lost 5 bases. Germline CDR1 and CDR2: SGHRS and YFSETQ. The CDR3 extends over 18 amino acids. This clonotype turned up a few times. Its matching antigen is unknown. Researchers amplified the TCR beta CDR3 regions from RNA transcripts. TCR CDR3 regions were first amplified by RT-PCR with HTBI primers. TCRdb called the multiplex PCR reads again in MiXCR, with one record for every CDR3 protein. The table records 550,000 to 600,000 distinct CDR3 sequences, 16% of them present only once.

This chain links TRBV5-1 with TRBJ1-6; 8 bases are a match to TRBD1. This sequence originates from a woman aged 18-35 years with Graves' hyperthyroidism. The sequencing input was blood. The CDR3 sequence: CASSLAGSGGRNNSPLHF. The DNA for the CDR3 is TGCGCCAGCAGCTTGGCAGGGTCAGGGGGCCGAAATAATTCACCCCTCCACTTT.